Described below is a single TCR beta chain sequence and its context. A junction end diverges from the germline sequence, so it may reflect a read error. Per the germline V gene, CDR1 is MNHNS and CDR2 is SASEGT. The CDR3 totals 15 residues. This sample stems from a study of cytomegalovirus exposure and HLA in healthy donors. Primers: 60 Vbeta forward and 13 Jbeta reverse. The repertoire was sequenced with immunoSEQ multiplex PCR; TCRdb's copy has only in-frame clones and lacks some. The profile shows 130,000 to 150,000 clones, around 79% of them singletons. The sample comprised PBMCs. The origin of this receptor is a woman aged 40 to 50 in good health and CMV-seropositive. The V and J genes are TRBV6-1 and TRBJ2-1; 14 bases agree with TRBD2. The CDR3 protein is CASSGLAGGFNERFF. The CDR3 region has the DNA TGTGCCAGCAGCGGACTAGCGGGGGGCTTCAATGAGCGGTTCTTC.